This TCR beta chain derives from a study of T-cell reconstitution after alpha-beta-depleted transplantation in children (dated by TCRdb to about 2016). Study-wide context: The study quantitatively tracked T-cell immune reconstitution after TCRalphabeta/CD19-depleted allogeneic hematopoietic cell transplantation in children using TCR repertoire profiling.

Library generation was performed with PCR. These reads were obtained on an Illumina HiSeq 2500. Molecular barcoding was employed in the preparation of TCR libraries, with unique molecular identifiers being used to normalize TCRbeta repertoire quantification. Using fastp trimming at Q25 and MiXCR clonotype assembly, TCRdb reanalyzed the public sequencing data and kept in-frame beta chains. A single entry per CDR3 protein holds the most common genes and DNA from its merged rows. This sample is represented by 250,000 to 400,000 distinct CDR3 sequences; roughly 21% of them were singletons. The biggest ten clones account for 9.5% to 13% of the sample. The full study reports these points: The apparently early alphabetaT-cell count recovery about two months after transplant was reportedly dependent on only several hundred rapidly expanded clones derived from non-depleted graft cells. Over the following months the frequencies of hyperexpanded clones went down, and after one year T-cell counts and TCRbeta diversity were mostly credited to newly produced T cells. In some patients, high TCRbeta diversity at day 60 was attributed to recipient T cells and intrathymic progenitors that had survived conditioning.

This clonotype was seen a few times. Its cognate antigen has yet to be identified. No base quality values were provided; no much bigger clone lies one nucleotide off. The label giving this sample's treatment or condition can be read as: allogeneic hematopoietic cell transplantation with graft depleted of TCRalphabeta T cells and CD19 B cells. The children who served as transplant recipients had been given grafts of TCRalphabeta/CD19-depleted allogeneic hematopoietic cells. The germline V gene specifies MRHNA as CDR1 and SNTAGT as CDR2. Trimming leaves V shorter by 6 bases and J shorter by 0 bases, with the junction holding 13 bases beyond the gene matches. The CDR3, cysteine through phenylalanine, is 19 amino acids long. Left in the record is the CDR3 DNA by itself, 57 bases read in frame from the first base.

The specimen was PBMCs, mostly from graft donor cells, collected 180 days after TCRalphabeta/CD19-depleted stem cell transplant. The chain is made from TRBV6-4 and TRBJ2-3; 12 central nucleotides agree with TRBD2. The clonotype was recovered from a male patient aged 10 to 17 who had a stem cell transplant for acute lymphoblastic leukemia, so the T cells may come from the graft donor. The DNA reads TGTGCCAGCAGCGACGCCCGACTAGCGGGAGTTTGGAGCACAGATACGCAGTATTTT. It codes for CASSDARLAGVWSTDTQYF.